The TCR beta chain under discussion was sequenced for a study of blood T cell repertoires in COVID-19. Study-wide context: The cDNA or gDNA used as material had been derived from T cells, B-cell-depleted T cells, or PBMCs.

The germline gives CDR1 KGHSH, CDR2 LQKENI. V lost 6 bases to trimming and J lost 4 bases; unmatched junction nucleotides: 10. This CDR3 region has 15 residues. Profiling relied on immunoSEQ multiplex PCR, and the TCRdb table lists in-frame clones only, not all of them. The sample consists of 13,000 to 15,000 clones, roughly four fifths of them appearing once. This TCR derives from a woman aged 60-75 years with acute or convalescent COVID-19. The sequenced sample was peripheral blood. This chain uses TRBV18 with TRBJ1-2, with TRBD1 matching over 8 bases. The CDR3, as DNA: TGTGCCAGCTCGCCTCCCGCAGGGGGCCTCTATGGCTACACCTTC. Translating gives CASSPPAGGLYGYTF.